The clone carrying this T cell receptor (beta chain) has more than one count but fewer than ten. This sample stems from a study of T cells in Graves' hyperthyroidism and ophthalmopathy. PBMCs were derived from 10 ml fresh peripheral blood. Germline CDR1 is SGHRS and CDR2 is YFSETQ. Trimming at V came to 3 bases and at J to 6 bases, leaving 4 bases not matched to a gene. The CDR3 extends over 15 amino acids. The CDR3 regions of TCR beta were amplified from RNA transcripts. The HTBI primer set served for first-round RT-PCR of the TCR CDR3. MiXCR, run by TCRdb on the multiplex PCR reads, gives a single entry per CDR3 protein. The sample lists fewer than 400,000 distinct CDR3 sequences, over 12% occurring once.

The chain uses TRBV5-1 and TRBJ2-3; 13 bases line up with TRBD2. The receptor was derived from a man aged 45-65 years with Graves' ophthalmopathy. Material for sequencing was blood. The CDR3 DNA follows: TGCGCCAGCAGCTCCTGGACTAGCGGGAGTGATACGCAGTATTTT. This gives the protein CASSSWTSGSDTQYF. Full variable domain (remainder filled in from reference TRBV5-1 and TRBJ2-3): KAGVTQTPRYLIKTRGQQVTLSCSPISGHRSVSWYQQTPGQGLQFLFEYFSETQRNKGNFPGRFSGRQFSNSRSEMNVSTLELGDSALYLCASSSWTSGSDTQYFGPGTRLTVL.